This T cell receptor (beta chain) derives from a study of blood T cell repertoires in COVID-19. As for the study in general: PBMCs, B-cell-depleted T cells, or T cells provided the cDNA or gDNA that made up the material.

CDR1 is SGHRS, CDR2 YFSETQ, per germline. The CDR3 has 17 residues. V dropped 4 bases and J dropped 8; count of bases not matched to a gene: 14. Some clones are missing from TCRdb's copy, which holds only in-frame ones; the method was immunoSEQ multiplex PCR. The sample lists tens of thousands of clones, less than 95% occurring once. Sequences were obtained from peripheral blood. This sequence joins TRBV5-1 and TRBJ1-4; 10 bases match TRBD1. The TCR comes from a woman in her sixties or seventies with active COVID-19. CDR3 amino acids: CASSPGTGVTNGEKLFF. The CDR3 DNA reads as TGCGCCAGCAGCCCGGGGACAGGGGTGACGAACGGGGAAAAACTGTTTTTT.